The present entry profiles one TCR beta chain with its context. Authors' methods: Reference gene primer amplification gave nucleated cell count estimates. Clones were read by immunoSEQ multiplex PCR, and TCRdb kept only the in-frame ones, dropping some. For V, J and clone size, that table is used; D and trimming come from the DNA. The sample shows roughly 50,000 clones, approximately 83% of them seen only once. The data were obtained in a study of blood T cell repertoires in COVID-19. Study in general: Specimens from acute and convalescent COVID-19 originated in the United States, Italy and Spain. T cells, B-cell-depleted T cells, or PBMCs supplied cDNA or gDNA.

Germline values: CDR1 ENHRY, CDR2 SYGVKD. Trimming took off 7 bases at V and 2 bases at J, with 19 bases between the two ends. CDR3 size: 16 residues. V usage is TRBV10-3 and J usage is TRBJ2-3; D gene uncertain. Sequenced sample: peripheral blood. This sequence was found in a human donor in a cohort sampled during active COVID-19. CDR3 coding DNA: TGTGCCATCATAAGCCCCGGTGGTTCTTACACAGATACGCAGTATTTT. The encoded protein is CAIISPGGSYTDTQYF.